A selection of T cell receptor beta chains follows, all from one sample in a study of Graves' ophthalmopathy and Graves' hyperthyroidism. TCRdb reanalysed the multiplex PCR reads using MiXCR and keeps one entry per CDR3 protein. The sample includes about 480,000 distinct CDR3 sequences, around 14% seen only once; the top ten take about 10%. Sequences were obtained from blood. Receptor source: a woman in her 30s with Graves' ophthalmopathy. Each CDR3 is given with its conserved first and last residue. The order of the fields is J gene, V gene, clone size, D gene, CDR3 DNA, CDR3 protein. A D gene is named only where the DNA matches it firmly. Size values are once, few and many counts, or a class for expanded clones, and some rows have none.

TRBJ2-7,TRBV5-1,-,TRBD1,TGCGCCAGCAGTTTACAGGGACAGGGTGACTACGAGCAGTACTTC,CASSLQGQGDYEQYF
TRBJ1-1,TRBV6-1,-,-,TGTGCCACCTGTAATTTGGGAGGGCGGACTGAAGCTTTCTTT,CATCNLGGRTEAFF
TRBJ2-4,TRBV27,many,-,TGTGCCAGCAGTTTAACCGGGCGGGCCAAAAACATTAAGTACTTC,CASSLTGRAKNIKYF
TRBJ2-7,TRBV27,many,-,TGTGCCGGAGCAGGGGCCCCCAGCTCCTACGAGCAGTACTTC,CAGAGAPSSYEQYF
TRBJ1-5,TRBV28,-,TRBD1,TGTGCCAGCAGTTTGGGTACAGGGGGCAGGAGCAATCAGCCCCAGCATTTT,CASSLGTGGRSNQPQHF
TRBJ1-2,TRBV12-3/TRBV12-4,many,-,TGTGCCAGCAGTTTGAAACGGGAACGGGGCTACACCTTC,CASSLKRERGYTF
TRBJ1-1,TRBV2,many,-,TGTGCCAGCAGTGACGACAGTTACCGGCACACTGAAGCTTTCTTT,CASSDDSYRHTEAFF
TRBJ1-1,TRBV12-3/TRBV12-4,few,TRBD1,TGTGCCAGCAAAACCCAGGGGGTGAACACTGAAGCTTTCTTT,CASKTQGVNTEAFF
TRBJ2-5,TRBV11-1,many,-,TGTGCCAGCAGCGCCAGACAGGCAACGCAAGAGACCCAGTACTTC,CASSARQATQETQYF
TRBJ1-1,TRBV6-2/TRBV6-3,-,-,TGTGCCAGCACTCAGGTGGGGATCACTGAAGCTTTCTTT,CASTQVGITEAFF
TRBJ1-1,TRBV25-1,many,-,TGTGCCAGCAACCCGGGGGGGAACACTGAAGCTTTCTTT,CASNPGGNTEAFF
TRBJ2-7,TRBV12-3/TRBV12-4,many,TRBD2,TGTGCCAGCAGTCCCGGGGGGAGGGCCCTCTCCGAGCAGTACTTC,CASSPGGRALSEQYF
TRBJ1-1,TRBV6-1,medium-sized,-,TGTGCCAGCAGTGAAGCAAAAGGTGGGGCTGAAGCTTTCTTT,CASSEAKGGAEAFF
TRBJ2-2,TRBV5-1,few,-,TGCGCCAGCAGCTTTTCAAAGTCCGGGGAGCTGTTTTTT,CASSFSKSGELFF
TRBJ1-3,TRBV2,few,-,TGTGCCAGCAGGAAACAGGACTCTGGAAACACCATATATTTT,CASRKQDSGNTIYF
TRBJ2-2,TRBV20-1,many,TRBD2,TGCAGTGCTAGAGCGGGGGGGGCCGGCACCGGGGAGCTGTTTTTT,CSARAGGAGTGELFF
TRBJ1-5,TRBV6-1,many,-,TGTGCCAGCAGTGAATCGACCAGTAGCAATCAGCCCCAGCATTTT,CASSESTSSNQPQHF
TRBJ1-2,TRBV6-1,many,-,TGTGCCAGCGGAACGACTTCTGGGGGCTACACCTTC,CASGTTSGGYTF
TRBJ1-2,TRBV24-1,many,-,TGTGCCACCTCTGGCGGGCAGGGGATAGGTGGCTACACCTTC,CATSGGQGIGGYTF
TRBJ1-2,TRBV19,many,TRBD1,TGTGCCAGTGGGGGACAGTTCTATGGCTACACCTTC,CASGGQFYGYTF
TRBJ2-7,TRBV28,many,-,TGTGCCAGCGCCCGACTAGGCTCCTACGAGCAGTACTTC,CASARLGSYEQYF
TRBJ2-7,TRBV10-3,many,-,TGTGCCATCAGTGAGTCAACTGCAGGTTTCTCCTACGAGCAGTACTTC,CAISESTAGFSYEQYF
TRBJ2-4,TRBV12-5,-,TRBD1,TGTGCTAGTGCCCGGTCGGGGACAGGGAGCATTCAGTACTTC,CASARSGTGSIQYF
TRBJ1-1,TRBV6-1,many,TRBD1,TGTGCCAGCAGGGAGGGACAGGTGAACACTGAAGCTTTCTTT,CASREGQVNTEAFF
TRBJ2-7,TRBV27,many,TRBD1,TGTGCCAGCAGTTTATGGGGTAAGGGACAGTCAGACTACGAGCAGTACTTC,CASSLWGKGQSDYEQYF
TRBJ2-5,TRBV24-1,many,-,TGTGCCACCAGTGAATCCCCGGCAGGGGAGACCCAGTACTTC,CATSESPAGETQYF
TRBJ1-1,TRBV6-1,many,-,TGTGCCAGCAGTGAAGGGGTAGGGTTCCCTACCTCTGAAGCTTTCTTT,CASSEGVGFPTSEAFF
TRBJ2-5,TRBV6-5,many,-,TGTGCCAGCAGTTACAGGGGGAGGGAGACCCAGTACTTC,CASSYRGRETQYF